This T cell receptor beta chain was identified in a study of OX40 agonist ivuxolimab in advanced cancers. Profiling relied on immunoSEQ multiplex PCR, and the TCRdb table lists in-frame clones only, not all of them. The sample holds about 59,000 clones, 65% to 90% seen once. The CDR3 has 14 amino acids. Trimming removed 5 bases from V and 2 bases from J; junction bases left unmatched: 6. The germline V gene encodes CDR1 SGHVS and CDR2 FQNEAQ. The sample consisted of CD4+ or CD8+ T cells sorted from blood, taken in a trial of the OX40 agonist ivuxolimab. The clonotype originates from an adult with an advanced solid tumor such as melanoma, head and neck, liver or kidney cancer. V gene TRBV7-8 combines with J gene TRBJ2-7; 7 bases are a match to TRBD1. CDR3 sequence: CASSGQVLAYEQYF. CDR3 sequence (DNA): TGTGCCAGCAGCGGACAGGTATTGGCCTACGAGCAGTACTTC.